In its sample, the clone carrying this T cell receptor beta chain was seen many times. Its antigen is unknown. The CDR3 regions of TCR beta were amplified from RNA transcripts. RT-PCR in the first round (using the HTBI primer set) targeted the TCR CDR3. TCRdb reprocessed the multiplex PCR reads via MiXCR and lists one record per CDR3 protein. The table includes roughly 570,000 distinct CDR3 sequences, approximately 14% detected once. Calling Graves' hyperthyroidism stable meant ophthalmopathy did not progress within 18 months. Each diagnosis was grounded in clinical symptoms, serum thyroxine and TRAb, thyroid ultrasound, and orbital computed tomography. The data were taken from a study of T cells in Graves' hyperthyroidism and ophthalmopathy. Findings and limits, study-wide: Most thyroid clonotypes expanded above 0.001 appeared in blood too.

Sequences were obtained from blood. This TCR derives from a woman aged 25 to 39 with Graves' hyperthyroidism.

As DNA, the CDR3 is TGCAGTGCTACGTCAACCATCGGCAATCAGCCCCAGCATTTT. It specifies CSATSTIGNQPQHF. The J gene is TRBJ1-5, the V gene TRBV20-1, with no clear D. CDR1 and CDR2 from the germline V gene are DFQATT and SNEGSKA (reference sequence). Trimming removed 4 bases at V and 2 bases at J, with 12 bases between. This CDR3 comprises 14 residues.